This TCR beta chain was identified during a study of radiotherapy plus CTLA-4 blockade in lung cancer. This clone was seen once. V lost 0 bases and J lost 5, with 12 bases in between. The CDR3 length is 15 residues. Germline values: CDR1 SNHLY, CDR2 FYNNEI. Profiling relied on immunoSEQ multiplex PCR, and the TCRdb table lists in-frame clones only, not all of them. The sample consists of about 53,000 clones, around four fifths of them appearing once. The source was peripheral blood, collected from a patient treated with radiotherapy plus ipilimumab. The sequence was obtained from a human donor with non-small cell lung cancer whose response to radiotherapy plus ipilimumab could not be evaluated. V and J are TRBV2 and TRBJ2-3; D not certain. The CDR3 region is CASSEALLAGDTQYF. The CDR3 DNA follows: TGTGCCAGCAGTGAAGCGCTTTTAGCTGGAGATACGCAGTATTTT.